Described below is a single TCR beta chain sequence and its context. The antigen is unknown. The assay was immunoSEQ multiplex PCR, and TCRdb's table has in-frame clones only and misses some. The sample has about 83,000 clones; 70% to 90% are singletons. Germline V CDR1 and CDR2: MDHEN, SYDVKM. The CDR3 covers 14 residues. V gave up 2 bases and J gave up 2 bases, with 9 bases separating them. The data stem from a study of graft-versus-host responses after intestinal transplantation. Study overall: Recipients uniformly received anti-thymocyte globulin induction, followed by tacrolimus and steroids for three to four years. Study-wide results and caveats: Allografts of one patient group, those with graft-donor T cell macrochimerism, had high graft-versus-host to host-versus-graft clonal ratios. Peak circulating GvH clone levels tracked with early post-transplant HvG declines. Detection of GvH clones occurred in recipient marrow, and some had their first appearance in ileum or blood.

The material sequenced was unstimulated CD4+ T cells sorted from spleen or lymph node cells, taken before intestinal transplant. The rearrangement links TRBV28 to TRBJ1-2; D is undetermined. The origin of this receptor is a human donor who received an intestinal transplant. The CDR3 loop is CASSLGTPNYGYTF. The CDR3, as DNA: TGTGCCAGCAGTTTAGGCACACCCAACTATGGCTACACCTTC.